These T cell receptor beta chains were read from a single sample in a study of radiation and T cells in renal cell carcinoma. TCRdb's table, derived via immunoSEQ multiplex PCR, lists solely in-frame clones and lacks some. The sample includes around 80,000 clones, more than 75% of them seen just once. The material was blood, obtained from a patient whose treatment included radiotherapy and nephrectomy. These receptors originate from a man in his 60s with renal cell carcinoma. The CDR3 runs from the conserved cysteine through the conserved F or W. A D gene is named only where the DNA matches it firmly. Expanded clones get a size class; other rows say once, few or many, or leave the size out.

-	TRBV10-3	-	TRBJ1-2	CAISESLGVTGYTF	TGTGCCATCAGTGAGTCTTTGGGGGTTACTGGCTACACCTTC
-	TRBV27	TRBD2	TRBJ2-5	CASSLRPGASGIETQYF	TGTGCCAGCAGTTTAAGGCCCGGGGCTAGCGGGATAGAGACCCAGTACTTC
-	TRBV27	TRBD2	TRBJ2-7	CASSFASGTYEQYF	TGTGCCAGCAGTTTCGCTAGCGGAACCTACGAGCAGTACTTC
-	TRBV10-3	-	TRBJ2-5	CAISEAGGSAIGETQYF	TGTGCCATCAGTGAGGCCGGGGGCTCGGCCATCGGGGAGACCCAGTACTTC
-	TRBV9	TRBD2	TRBJ2-1	CASSKAGSSYNEQFF	TGTGCCAGCAGTAAAGCGGGATCCTCCTACAATGAGCAGTTCTTC
-	TRBV6-1	-	TRBJ2-1	CATNSGGYNEQFF	TGTGCCACCAATAGCGGCGGCTACAATGAGCAGTTCTTC
-	TRBV5-4	TRBD1	TRBJ2-2	CASSPGTGNTGELFF	TGTGCCAGCAGCCCGGGGACAGGGAACACCGGGGAGCTGTTTTTT
-	TRBV10-3	-	TRBJ1-3	CAISDHLRGSGNTIYF	TGTGCCATCAGTGATCACCTAAGGGGAAGTGGAAACACCATATATTTT
few	TRBV9	-	TRBJ2-3	CASSVSRTDTQYF	TGTGCCAGCAGCGTGAGCCGCACAGATACGCAGTATTTT
few	TRBV4-3	-	TRBJ2-2	CASRRGGAHTGELFF	TGCGCCAGCAGGAGGGGGGGTGCCCACACCGGGGAGCTGTTTTTT
-	TRBV4-2	-	TRBJ2-5	CASSQGGETQYF	TGTGCCAGCAGCCAAGGGGGAGAGACCCAGTACTTC
-	TRBV6-4	-	TRBJ2-1	CASSEFGTYNEQFF	TGTGCCAGCAGTGAATTTGGGACGTACAATGAGCAGTTCTTC
-	TRBV27	-	TRBJ2-5	CASSAVGETQYF	TGTGCCAGCAGTGCAGTGGGGGAGACCCAGTACTTC
once	TRBV19	-	TRBJ2-5	CASSNSGGGGETQYF	TGTGCCAGTAGTAACTCCGGGGGAGGCGGGGAGACCCAGTACTTC
-	TRBV15	-	TRBJ1-5	CATVRGTGGYSNQPQHF	TGTGCCACCGTCCGCGGTACAGGAGGTTATAGCAATCAGCCCCAGCATTTT
-	TRBV7-2	-	TRBJ2-2	CASSLGQNTGELFF	TGTGCCAGCAGCTTAGGACAAAACACCGGGGAGCTGTTTTTT
-	TRBV7-2	TRBD2	TRBJ2-2	CASSLVAGGELFF	TGTGCCAGCAGCTTAGTAGCGGGCGGGGAGCTGTTTTTT
few	TRBV6-4	-	TRBJ1-2	CASSGYTF	TGTGCCAGCAGTGGCTACACCTTC
-	TRBV6-5	-	TRBJ2-1	CASSLFGSGEQFF	TGTGCCAGCAGCCTCTTCGGGTCGGGGGAGCAGTTCTTC
-	TRBV6-6	-	TRBJ2-7	CASSQSGPGGKEQYF	TGTGCCAGCAGCCAGTCGGGCCCAGGCGGTAAGGAGCAGTACTTC
-	TRBV25-1	-	TRBJ2-5	CASSVRRYQETQYF	TGTGCCAGCAGTGTTCGGCGGTACCAAGAGACCCAGTACTTC
-	TRBV27	TRBD1	TRBJ1-2	CASSLSYGDRAGYTF	TGTGCCAGCAGTCTCTCCTATGGGGACAGGGCCGGCTACACCTTC
-	TRBV30	TRBD1	TRBJ2-1	CAGGTGAYNEQFF	TGTGCCGGGGGGACAGGGGCCTACAATGAGCAGTTCTTC
-	TRBV18	TRBD2	TRBJ2-1	CASSPPLAGLIDEQFF	TGTGCCAGCTCACCCCCACTAGCGGGACTGATCGATGAGCAGTTCTTC
few	TRBV2	-	TRBJ2-1	CASSDRPQIDEQFF	TGTGCCAGCAGTGACCGGCCCCAGATCGATGAGCAGTTCTTC
once	TRBV7-9	-	TRBJ2-7	CASSLGTEERYF	TGTGCCAGCAGCTTAGGGACAGAAGAGAGGTACTTC
-	TRBV5-8	TRBD1	TRBJ2-7	CASSGDRRGYEQYF	TGTGCCAGCAGCGGGGACAGGAGAGGCTACGAGCAGTACTTC
-	TRBV7-2	TRBD2	TRBJ2-1	CASSLYSSGIDIYNEQFF	TGTGCCAGCAGCTTATATAGCAGCGGGATAGACATCTACAATGAGCAGTTCTTC
-	TRBV28	-	TRBJ2-2	CASSLSTTGELFF	TGTGCCAGCAGTTTATCTACTACCGGGGAGCTGTTTTTT
-	TRBV25-1	-	TRBJ1-1	CASSEWAGVSTEAFF	TGTGCCAGCAGTGAATGGGCAGGGGTGAGCACTGAAGCTTTCTTT
-	TRBV28	TRBD1	TRBJ1-2	CASRVGQGLDTF	TGTGCCAGCAGGGTGGGACAGGGACTTGACACCTTC
-	TRBV27	TRBD1	TRBJ1-2	CASSLSQGGNYGYTF	TGTGCCAGCAGTTTAAGCCAGGGGGGTAACTATGGCTACACCTTC
-	TRBV5-4	TRBD1	TRBJ2-3	CASSNPVTGRVGDTQYF	TGTGCCAGCAGCAACCCGGTGACAGGGAGAGTTGGGGATACGCAGTATTTT
-	TRBV15	TRBD1	TRBJ2-5	CATSRVGGQGPQETQYF	TGTGCCACCAGCAGAGTGGGGGGACAGGGACCCCAAGAGACCCAGTACTTC
-	TRBV5-1	-	TRBJ2-5	CASSYRTIQETQYF	TGCGCCAGCAGCTATAGGACGATCCAAGAGACCCAGTACTTC
-	TRBV11-3	TRBD2	TRBJ2-1	CASSRSREGEQFF	TGTGCCAGCAGCCGATCACGGGAGGGAGAGCAGTTCTTC
-	TRBV27	-	TRBJ1-1	CASRETGPGYTEAFF	TGTGCCAGCCGAGAAACAGGACCCGGCTACACTGAAGCTTTCTTT
once	TRBV10-1	-	TRBJ2-3	CASRDSPGSGTQYF	TGCGCCAGCAGGGACAGCCCGGGTAGCGGTACGCAGTATTTT
-	TRBV29-1	TRBD1	TRBJ2-5	CSVGRTGGGETQYF	TGCAGCGTTGGTCGTACAGGGGGCGGAGAGACCCAGTACTTC
-	TRBV5-4	-	TRBJ1-4	CASSLDRTNEKLFF	TGTGCCAGCAGCCTGGACAGAACTAATGAAAAACTGTTTTTT
once	TRBV15	-	TRBJ2-2	CATRVNSGNTGELFF	TGTGCCACCAGAGTTAATAGCGGGAACACCGGGGAGCTGTTTTTT
-	TRBV5-1	-	TRBJ2-5	CASSFRTQETQYF	TGCGCCAGCAGCTTCCGTACTCAAGAGACCCAGTACTTC
-	TRBV30	-	TRBJ1-2	CAWRTGGDYGYTF	TGTGCCTGGAGGACGGGGGGGGACTATGGCTACACCTTC
-	TRBV18	TRBD1	TRBJ2-7	CASSRRSRDRGDYEQYF	TGTGCCAGCTCACGACGTTCCCGGGACAGGGGAGACTACGAGCAGTACTTC
-	TRBV14	TRBD1	TRBJ1-4	CASSRRQGADRKLFF	TGTGCCAGCAGCCGCCGACAGGGGGCGGATAGAAAACTGTTTTTT
once	TRBV5-1	-	TRBJ2-1	CASSVEGHSINEQFF	TGCGCCAGCAGCGTCGAGGGACACTCTATAAATGAGCAGTTCTTC